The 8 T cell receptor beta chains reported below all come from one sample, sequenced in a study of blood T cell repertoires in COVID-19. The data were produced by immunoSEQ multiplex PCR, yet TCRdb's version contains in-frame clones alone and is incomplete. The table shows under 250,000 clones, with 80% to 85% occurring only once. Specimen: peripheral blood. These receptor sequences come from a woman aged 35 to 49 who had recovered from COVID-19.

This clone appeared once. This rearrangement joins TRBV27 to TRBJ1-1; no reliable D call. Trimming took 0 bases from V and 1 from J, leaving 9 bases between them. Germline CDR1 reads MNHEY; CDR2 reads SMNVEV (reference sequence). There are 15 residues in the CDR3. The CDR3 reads CASSLSMWANTEAFF. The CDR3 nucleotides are TGTGCCAGCAGTTTATCGATGTGGGCGAACACTGAAGCTTTCTTT.

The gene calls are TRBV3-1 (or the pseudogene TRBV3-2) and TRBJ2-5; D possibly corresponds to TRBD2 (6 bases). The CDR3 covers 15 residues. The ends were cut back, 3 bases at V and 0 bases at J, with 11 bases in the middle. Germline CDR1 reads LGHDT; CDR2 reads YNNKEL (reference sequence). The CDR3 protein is CASSHPWGDQETQYF. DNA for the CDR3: TGTGCCAGCAGCCACCCGTGGGGGGACCAAGAGACCCAGTACTTC.

DNA of the CDR3: TGTGCCAGCAGCCAAGATGAGGGACAGGGGTACACTGAAGCTTTCTTT. Its protein is CASSQDEGQGYTEAFF. The chain carries TRBV4-2 and TRBJ1-1, with 10 nucleotides matching TRBD1. The CDR3 is 16 residues long. The trim removed 0 bases at V and 3 bases at J, leaving 4 bases unmatched. Germline V gene lookup returns CDR1 LGHNA and CDR2 YNFKEQ.

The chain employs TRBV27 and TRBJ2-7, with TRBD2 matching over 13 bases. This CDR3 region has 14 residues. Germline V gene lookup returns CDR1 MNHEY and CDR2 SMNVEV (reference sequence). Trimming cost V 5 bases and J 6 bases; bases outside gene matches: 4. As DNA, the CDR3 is TGTGCCAGCAGTCCGGGACTAGCGGGGATCGAGCAGTACTTC. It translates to CASSPGLAGIEQYF.

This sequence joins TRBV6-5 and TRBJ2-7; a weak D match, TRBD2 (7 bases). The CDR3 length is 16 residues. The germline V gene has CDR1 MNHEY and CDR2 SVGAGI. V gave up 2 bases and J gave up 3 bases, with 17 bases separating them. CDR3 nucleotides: TGTGCCAGCAGTTACGGTCCGGCGGGGGCAGGCTACGAGCAGTACTTC. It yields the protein CASSYGPAGAGYEQYF.

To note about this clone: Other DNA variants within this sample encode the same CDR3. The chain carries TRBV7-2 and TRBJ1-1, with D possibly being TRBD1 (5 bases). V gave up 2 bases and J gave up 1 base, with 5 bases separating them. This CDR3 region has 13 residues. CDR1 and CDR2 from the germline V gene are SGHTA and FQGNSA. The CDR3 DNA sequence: TGTGCCAGCAGCTTAACAGGGAACACTGAAGCTTTCTTT. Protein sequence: CASSLTGNTEAFF.

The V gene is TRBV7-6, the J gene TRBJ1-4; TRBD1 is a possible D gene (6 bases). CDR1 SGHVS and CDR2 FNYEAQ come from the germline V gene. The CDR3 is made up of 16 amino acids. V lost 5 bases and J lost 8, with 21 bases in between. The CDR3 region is CASSLGSPGVREKLFF. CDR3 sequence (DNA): TGTGCCAGCAGCCTGGGCAGTCCAGGGGTGAGAGAAAAACTGTTTTTT.

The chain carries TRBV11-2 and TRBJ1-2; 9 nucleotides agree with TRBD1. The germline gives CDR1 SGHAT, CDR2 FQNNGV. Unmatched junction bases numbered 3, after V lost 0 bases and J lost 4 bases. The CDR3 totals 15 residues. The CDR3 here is CASSLEGQGVYGYTF. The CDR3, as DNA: TGTGCCAGCAGCTTAGAGGGACAGGGAGTCTATGGCTACACCTTC.